These T cell receptor beta chains were read from a single sample in a study of cytomegalovirus exposure and HLA in healthy donors. TCRdb keeps only in-frame clones here, not all; method: immunoSEQ multiplex PCR. The data show some 170,000 clones, with roughly 79% seen just once and approximately 2.9% held by the top ten. Material: PBMCs. The receptors were sampled from a male donor in good health and CMV-seronegative. Each CDR3 is given with its conserved first and last residue. D genes are given only for firm matches. Expanded clones are given a class, and other clones once, few, many or no size at all.

cdr3_aa cdr3_nt clone_size j_call d_call v_call
CASSYSGGKGYTF TGTGCCAGCAGTTACTCGGGGGGTAAGGGCTACACCTTC . TRBJ1-2 . TRBV6-5
CASSLGGVHQPQHF TGTGCCAGCAGCTTAGGCGGGGTCCATCAGCCCCAGCATTTT . TRBJ1-5 . TRBV7-9
CASSYGLAGQEQYF TGTGCCAGCAGTTATGGACTCGCGGGGCAGGAGCAGTACTTC . TRBJ2-7 . TRBV6-5
CASSPGTGRYEQYF TGCGCCAGCAGTCCCGGGACAGGGCGATACGAGCAGTACTTC few TRBJ2-7 TRBD1 TRBV4-1
CASRLQTGVRTEAFF TGTGCCAGCAGGTTACAGACAGGGGTGAGGACTGAAGCTTTCTTT . TRBJ1-1 TRBD1 TRBV6-5
CASSIQGGTEAFF TGTGCCAGCAGCATCCAGGGTGGCACTGAAGCTTTCTTT . TRBJ1-1 . TRBV7-3
CASRWAVNQPQHF TGTGCCAGCAGATGGGCAGTCAATCAGCCCCAGCATTTT . TRBJ1-5 . TRBV6-6
CASSQPGAHNQPQHF TGCGCCAGCAGCCAGCCAGGGGCACACAATCAGCCCCAGCATTTT once TRBJ1-5 . TRBV4-1
CASSLETGSWSDTIYF TGTGCCAGCAGCTTGGAGACAGGCTCCTGGAGTGACACCATATATTTT . TRBJ1-3 . TRBV7-9
CASSFTATGELFF TGTGCCAGCAGCTTTACAGCCACCGGGGAGCTGTTTTTT few TRBJ2-2 . TRBV7-3
CASSVGGSGGAGNEQFF TGTGCCAGCAGCGTAGGAGGTAGCGGGGGGGCGGGGAATGAGCAGTTCTTC . TRBJ2-1 TRBD2 TRBV9
CASSPPSGREDTQYF TGTGCCAGCTCACCACCTAGCGGGAGGGAAGATACGCAGTATTTT . TRBJ2-3 TRBD2 TRBV18
CASSELNRGVSNQPQHF TGTGCCAGCAGTGAACTGAACAGGGGGGTGAGCAATCAGCCCCAGCATTTT . TRBJ1-5 TRBD1 TRBV25-1
CASSQDLAGNYGYTF TGTGCCAGCAGCCAAGATTTGGCAGGGAACTATGGCTACACCTTC . TRBJ1-2 . TRBV14
CSVRGLAGTYEQYF TGCAGCGTTCGGGGACTAGCGGGAACCTACGAGCAGTACTTC . TRBJ2-7 TRBD2 TRBV29-1
CASSPTSGGYNEQFF TGCGCCAGCAGTCCGACTAGCGGGGGATACAATGAGCAGTTCTTC . TRBJ2-1 TRBD2 TRBV5-1
CASSSDNEQFF TGTGCCAGCAGCTCCGACAATGAGCAGTTCTTC . TRBJ2-1 . TRBV5-6
CASSLTGEETQYF TGCGCCAGCAGCCTGACAGGGGAAGAGACCCAGTACTTC . TRBJ2-5 TRBD1 TRBV5-1
CASGLRGPDTEAFF TGTGCTAGTGGTTTGAGGGGGCCGGACACTGAAGCTTTCTTT . TRBJ1-1 TRBD1 TRBV12-5
CASSVGQGKSDEQYF TGTGCCAGTAGTGTGGGACAGGGAAAGAGCGACGAGCAGTACTTC once TRBJ2-7 TRBD1 TRBV19
CASSILGALDNEQFF TGTGCCAGTAGTATATTGGGGGCATTAGACAATGAGCAGTTCTTC . TRBJ2-1 . TRBV19
CATSASRGAWETQYF TGTGCCACCAGCGCCTCCAGGGGGGCTTGGGAGACCCAGTACTTC . TRBJ2-5 . TRBV15
CASSPPGIMQETQYF TGTGCCAGCAGCCCGCCGGGTATTATGCAAGAGACCCAGTACTTC few TRBJ2-5 . TRBV6-5
CATSRYDRDNEQFF TGTGCCACCAGCAGATATGACAGGGACAATGAGCAGTTCTTC . TRBJ2-1 TRBD1 TRBV15
CASSTTLGQGEAFF TGTGCCAGCAGCACAACCCTAGGGCAGGGTGAAGCTTTCTTT . TRBJ1-1 . TRBV28
CGSTENYGYTF TGCGGATCAACGGAGAACTATGGCTACACCTTC once TRBJ1-2 . TRBV20-1
CASSPMGQVSSGNTIYF TGTGCCAGCTCACCTATGGGACAGGTTAGCTCTGGAAACACCATATATTTT . TRBJ1-3 TRBD1 TRBV18
CASSRGGRNYGYTF TGTGCCAGCTCCCGGGGGGGGCGTAACTATGGCTACACCTTC . TRBJ1-2 . TRBV6-1
CASRSGRAFF TGTGCCAGCAGATCAGGTCGGGCTTTCTTT . TRBJ1-1 . TRBV6-1
CASSSPGRDTGELFF TGTGCCAGTAGCAGCCCGGGGAGGGACACCGGGGAGCTGTTTTTT few TRBJ2-2 TRBD2 TRBV19
CASSFGGGGYEQYF TGTGCCAGCAGTTTTGGAGGGGGCGGTTACGAGCAGTACTTC few TRBJ2-7 . TRBV28
CASSIGTGVGRTEAFF TGTGCCAGTAGTATTGGGACAGGGGTGGGGAGGACTGAAGCTTTCTTT . TRBJ1-1 TRBD1 TRBV19
CASSLIGRGNQPQHF TGTGCCAGCAGTTTAATAGGGAGAGGCAATCAGCCCCAGCATTTT . TRBJ1-5 . TRBV28
CASIPTGRGATQETQYF TGTGCCAGCATCCCGACTGGGCGGGGGGCCACACAAGAGACCCAGTACTTC . TRBJ2-5 TRBD2 TRBV6-4
CASSQSGYTGELFF TGTGCCAGCAGCCAGTCAGGGTACACCGGGGAGCTGTTTTTT . TRBJ2-2 . TRBV7-9
CASNPHRGNAYGYTF TGTGCCAGCAATCCCCACAGGGGGAATGCCTATGGCTACACCTTC few TRBJ1-2 TRBD1 TRBV6-1
CASRRLAGYNEQFF TGTGCCTCCCGAAGGCTAGCAGGCTACAATGAGCAGTTCTTC . TRBJ2-1 . TRBV19
CASSGGHSNTEAFF TGTGCCAGCAGTGGGGGACACTCGAACACTGAAGCTTTCTTT . TRBJ1-1 . TRBV25-1
CSSNRQAVYEQYF TGTTCCAGCAACCGACAGGCCGTCTACGAGCAGTACTTC . TRBJ2-7 . TRBV7-9
CASSLGVREKLFF TGCGCCAGCAGCTTGGGGGTGAGGGAAAAACTGTTTTTT . TRBJ1-4 . TRBV5-1
CSARQGNEAFF TGCAGTGCCAGACAGGGGAATGAAGCTTTCTTT . TRBJ1-1 TRBD1 TRBV20-1
CASSFRGFYNEQFF TGTGCCAGCAGTTTTAGGGGGTTCTACAATGAGCAGTTCTTC . TRBJ2-1 . TRBV28
CASSAHDRGGYEQYF TGTGCCAGCAGTGCCCATGACAGGGGCGGCTACGAGCAGTACTTC few TRBJ2-7 TRBD1 TRBV6-1
CASIPRDYSNQPQHF TGTGCCAGTATCCCCAGGGACTATAGCAATCAGCCCCAGCATTTT . TRBJ1-5 . TRBV19
CASSPRLGGGDTEAFF TGTGCCAGCTCACCACGGTTAGGGGGTGGGGACACTGAAGCTTTCTTT . TRBJ1-1 . TRBV18
CASSLGQTDTQYF TGTGCCAGCAGCTTAGGGCAAACAGATACGCAGTATTTT . TRBJ2-3 . TRBV7-3
CASHLAPNTGELFF TGTGCCAGTCATTTGGCCCCGAACACCGGGGAGCTGTTTTTT . TRBJ2-2 . TRBV6-1
CASSLSPTQETQYF TGTGCCAGCAGCTTAAGTCCAACACAAGAGACCCAGTACTTC once TRBJ2-5 . TRBV11-2